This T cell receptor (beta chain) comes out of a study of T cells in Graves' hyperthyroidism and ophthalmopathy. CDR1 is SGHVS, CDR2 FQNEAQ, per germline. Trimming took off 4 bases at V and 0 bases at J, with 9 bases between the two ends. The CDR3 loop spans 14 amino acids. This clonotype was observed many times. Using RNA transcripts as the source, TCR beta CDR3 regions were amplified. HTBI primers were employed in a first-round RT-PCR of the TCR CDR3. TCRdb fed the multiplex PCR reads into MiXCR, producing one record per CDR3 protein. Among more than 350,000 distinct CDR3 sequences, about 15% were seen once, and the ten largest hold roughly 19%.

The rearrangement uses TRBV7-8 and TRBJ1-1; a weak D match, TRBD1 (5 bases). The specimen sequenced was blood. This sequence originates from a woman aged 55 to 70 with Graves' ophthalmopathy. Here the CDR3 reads CASSSTAMNTEAFF. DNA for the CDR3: TGTGCCAGCAGCTCGACAGCTATGAACACTGAAGCTTTCTTT.